The TCR beta chain described here comes from a study of cytomegalovirus exposure and HLA in healthy donors. Study-wide points: The dataset shows that most TCR sequences were rare, while some public TCRs occurred in many donors. Serostatus for CMV was the only available immune exposure information.

The table lists this clone with a few counts. Its target is unknown. Both 60 Vbeta primers and 13 Jbeta primers went into the PCR. Clones were sequenced by immunoSEQ multiplex PCR, and TCRdb holds only the in-frame ones, with some missing. The table has 240,000 or so clones, over 80% seen once. The CDR3 consists of 16 residues. V shed 3 bases, J shed 0 bases, and the junction held 8 bases outside the gene matches. Germline CDR1 LNHNV, CDR2 YYDKDF (reference sequence). The receptor was derived from a woman aged 35 to 49 in good health and CMV-seropositive. The chain recombines TRBV15 with TRBJ2-7; 7 nucleotides agree with TRBD1. Sequencing was done on a sample of PBMCs. The CDR3: CATSRGGTVGSYEQYF. CDR3 DNA sequence: TGTGCCACCAGCAGGGGTGGGACAGTGGGCTCCTACGAGCAGTACTTC.